This TCR beta chain was documented in a study of blood T cell repertoires in COVID-19. Germline CDR1 and CDR2: LGHNA and YNFKEQ. Trimming cost V 4 bases and J 0 bases, with 9 bases left between them. This CDR3 spans 14 amino acids. Sequencing was performed with immunoSEQ multiplex PCR; in TCRdb, only in-frame clones are kept and a portion is missing. Here the sample spans 150,000 to 200,000 clones, approximately 87% being singletons. This TCR derives from an older woman with acute or convalescent COVID-19. Sequencing was done on a sample of peripheral blood. This chain links TRBV4-2 with TRBJ1-1; no firm D call. This CDR3 reads CASSPGGMNTEAFF. The DNA for the CDR3 is TGTGCCAGCAGCCCCGGAGGCATGAACACTGAAGCTTTCTTT.